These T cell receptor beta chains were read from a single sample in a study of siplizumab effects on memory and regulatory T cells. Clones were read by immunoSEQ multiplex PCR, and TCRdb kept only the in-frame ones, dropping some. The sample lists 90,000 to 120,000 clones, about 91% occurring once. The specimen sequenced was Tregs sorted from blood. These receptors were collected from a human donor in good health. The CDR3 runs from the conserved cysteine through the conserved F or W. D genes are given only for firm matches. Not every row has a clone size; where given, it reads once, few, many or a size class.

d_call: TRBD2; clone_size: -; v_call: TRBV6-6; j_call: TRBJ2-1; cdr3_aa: CASIRSGRAINEQFF; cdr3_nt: TGTGCCAGCATCAGAAGCGGGAGGGCGATCAATGAGCAGTTCTTC
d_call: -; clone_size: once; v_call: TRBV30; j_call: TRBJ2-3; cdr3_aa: CAWISGRTDTQYF; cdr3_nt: TGTGCCTGGATTTCCGGAAGAACAGATACGCAGTATTTT
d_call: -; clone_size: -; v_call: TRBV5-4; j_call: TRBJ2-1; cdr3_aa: CASSFWRGDGHNEQFF; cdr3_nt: TGTGCCAGCAGCTTCTGGCGAGGCGACGGCCACAATGAGCAGTTCTTC
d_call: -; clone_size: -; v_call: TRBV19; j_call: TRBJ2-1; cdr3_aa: CASSPQAVNEQFF; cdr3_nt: TGTGCCAGTAGTCCCCAGGCGGTGAATGAGCAGTTCTTC
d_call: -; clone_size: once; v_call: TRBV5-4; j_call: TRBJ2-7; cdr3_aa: CASSLRETEQYF; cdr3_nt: TGTGCCAGCAGCCTGAGGGAGACCGAGCAGTACTTC
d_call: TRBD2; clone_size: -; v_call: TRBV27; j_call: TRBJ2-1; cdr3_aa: CASSSGTSGIRSEQFF; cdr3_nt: TGTGCCAGCAGTTCAGGGACTAGCGGGATTCGTAGTGAGCAGTTCTTC
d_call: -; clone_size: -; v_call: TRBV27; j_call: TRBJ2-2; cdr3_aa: CASISTPNTGELFF; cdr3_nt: TGTGCCAGCATAAGTACACCCAACACCGGGGAGCTGTTTTTT
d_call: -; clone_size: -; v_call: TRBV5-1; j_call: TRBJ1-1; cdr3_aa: CASSLGRRTEAFF; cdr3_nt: TGCGCCAGCAGCCTCGGGAGGAGGACTGAAGCTTTCTTT
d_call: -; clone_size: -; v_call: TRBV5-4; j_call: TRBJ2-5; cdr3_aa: CASSLYRVGETQYF; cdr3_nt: TGTGCCAGCAGCCTCTATAGGGTCGGGGAGACCCAGTACTTC
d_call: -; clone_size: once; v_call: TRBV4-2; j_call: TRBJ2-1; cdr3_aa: CASSEQPGGDEQFF; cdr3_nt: TGTGCCAGCAGCGAGCAACCAGGGGGGGATGAGCAGTTCTTC
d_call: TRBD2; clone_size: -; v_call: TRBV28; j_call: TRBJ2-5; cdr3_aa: CASSFFLAGGEKTQYF; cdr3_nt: TGTGCCAGCAGTTTTTTCCTAGCGGGAGGGGAGAAGACCCAGTACTTC
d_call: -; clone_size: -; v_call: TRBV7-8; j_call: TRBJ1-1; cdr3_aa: CASSLLEGTTEAFF; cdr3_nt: TGTGCCAGCAGCTTGCTTGAGGGGACCACTGAAGCTTTCTTT
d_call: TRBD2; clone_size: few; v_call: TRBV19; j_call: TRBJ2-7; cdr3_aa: CASTLGASGSYEQYF; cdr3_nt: TGTGCCAGTACCCTGGGAGCTAGCGGGAGCTACGAGCAGTACTTC
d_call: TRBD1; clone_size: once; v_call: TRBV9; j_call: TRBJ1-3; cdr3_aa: CASSANSGTGGAGNTIYF; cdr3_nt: TGTGCCAGCAGCGCCAACTCCGGGACAGGGGGCGCTGGAAACACCATATATTTT
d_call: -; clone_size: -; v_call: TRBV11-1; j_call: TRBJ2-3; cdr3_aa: CASSLRQFTDTQYF; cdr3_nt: TGTGCCAGCAGCCTCAGACAGTTCACAGATACGCAGTATTTT
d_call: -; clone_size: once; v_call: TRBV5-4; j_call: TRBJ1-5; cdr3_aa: CASSLDRDEVQPQHF; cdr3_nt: TGTGCCAGCAGCTTGGACAGGGACGAGGTTCAGCCCCAGCATTTT
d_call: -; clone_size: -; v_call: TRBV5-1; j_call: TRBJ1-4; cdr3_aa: CASSDLENEKLFF; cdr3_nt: TGCGCCAGCAGTGACCTCGAGAATGAAAAACTGTTTTTT
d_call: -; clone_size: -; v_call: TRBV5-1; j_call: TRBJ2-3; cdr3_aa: CASSPGVADTQYF; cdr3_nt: TGCGCCAGCAGCCCGGGGGTCGCAGATACGCAGTATTTT
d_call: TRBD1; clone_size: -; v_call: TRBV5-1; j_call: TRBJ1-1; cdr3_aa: CASSGRRTGDTEAFF; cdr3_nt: TGCGCCAGCAGCGGACGACGGACAGGGGACACTGAAGCTTTCTTT
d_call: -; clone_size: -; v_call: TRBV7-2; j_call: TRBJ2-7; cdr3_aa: CASSRPGGRTYEQYF; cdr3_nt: TGTGCCAGCAGCCGACCCGGAGGACGCACCTACGAGCAGTACTTC
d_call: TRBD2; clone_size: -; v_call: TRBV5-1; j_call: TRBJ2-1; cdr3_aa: CASRTGTSGRWNEQFF; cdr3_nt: TGCGCCAGCAGGACCGGGACTAGCGGGAGATGGAATGAGCAGTTCTTC
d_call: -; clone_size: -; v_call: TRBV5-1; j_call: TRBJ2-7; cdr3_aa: CASRIGPSYEQYF; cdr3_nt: TGCGCCAGCAGGATAGGGCCCTCCTACGAGCAGTACTTC
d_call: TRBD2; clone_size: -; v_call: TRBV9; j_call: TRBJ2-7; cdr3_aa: CASSISGRARVYEQYF; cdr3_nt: TGTGCCAGCAGTATAAGCGGGAGAGCCAGGGTATACGAGCAGTACTTC
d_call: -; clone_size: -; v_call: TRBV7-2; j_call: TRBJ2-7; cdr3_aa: CASSPRGGITYEQYF; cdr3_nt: TGTGCCAGCAGCCCCCGCGGCGGGATAACCTACGAGCAGTACTTC
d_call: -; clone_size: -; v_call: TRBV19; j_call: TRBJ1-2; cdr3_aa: CASSKNLQGGYTF; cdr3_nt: TGTGCCAGTAGTAAAAACCTACAGGGTGGCTACACCTTC
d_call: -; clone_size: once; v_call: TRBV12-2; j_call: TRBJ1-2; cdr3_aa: CASRLGEMGQKNNGYTF; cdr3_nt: TGTGCAAGTCGCTTAGGAGAGATGGGACAAAAGAATAATGGCTACACCTTC
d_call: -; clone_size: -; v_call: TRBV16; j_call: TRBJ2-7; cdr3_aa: CASSQSLGPYEQYF; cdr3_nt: TGTGCCAGCAGCCAATCCCTGGGACCCTACGAGCAGTACTTC